This T cell receptor (beta chain) was observed in a study of early stage breast cancer tumors. About the research overall: Approximately 9.4-fold was the mean read coverage per sample.

TCRdb's copy holds only in-frame clones and misses some; the assay was immunoSEQ multiplex PCR. Among 25,000 to 30,000 clones listed, 80% were seen once. The germline gives CDR1 SGHNT, CDR2 YENEEA. The ends were cut back, 1 base at V and 7 bases at J, with 19 bases in the middle. There are 17 residues in the CDR3. Only one count was recorded for this clone. Its antigen is unidentified. Study-level results: Blood repertoires resembled normal breast more than tumor.

Sequencing was done on a sample of blood. This chain links TRBV11-3 with TRBJ2-2, with D maybe TRBD1 (6 bases). The clonotype originates from a person between 55 and 70 years old with breast cancer. CDR3 DNA: TGTGCCAGCAGCTTAGGGTACCGGGACATCGTAGGCGGGGAGCTGTTTTTT. This encodes CASSLGYRDIVGGELFF.